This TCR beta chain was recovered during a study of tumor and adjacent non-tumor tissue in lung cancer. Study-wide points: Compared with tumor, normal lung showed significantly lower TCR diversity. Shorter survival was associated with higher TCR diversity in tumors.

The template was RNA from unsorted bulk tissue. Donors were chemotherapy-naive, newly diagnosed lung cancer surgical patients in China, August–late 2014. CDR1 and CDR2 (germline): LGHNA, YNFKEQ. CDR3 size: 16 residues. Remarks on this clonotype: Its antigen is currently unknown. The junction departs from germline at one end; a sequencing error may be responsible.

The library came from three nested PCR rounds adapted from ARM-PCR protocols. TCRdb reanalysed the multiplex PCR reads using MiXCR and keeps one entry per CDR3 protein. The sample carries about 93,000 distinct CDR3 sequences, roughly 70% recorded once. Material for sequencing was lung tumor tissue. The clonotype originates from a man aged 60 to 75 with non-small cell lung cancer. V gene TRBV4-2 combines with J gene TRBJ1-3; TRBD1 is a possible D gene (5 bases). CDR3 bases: TGTGCCAACAGCCAAGACTTCAGGGTTTCTGGAAACACCATATATTTT. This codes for CANSQDFRVSGNTIYF.